The clone carrying this T cell receptor beta chain was seen at least ten times. Antigen unknown. This record belongs to a study of Graves' ophthalmopathy and Graves' hyperthyroidism. The authors amplified TCR beta CDR3 regions, and they did so from RNA transcripts for repertoire sequencing. HTBI primers were used in a first-round RT-PCR, which preceded a second-round multiplex PCR. TCRdb itself ran the multiplex PCR reads through MiXCR, one entry per CDR3 protein. The table includes hundreds of thousands of distinct CDR3 sequences, approximately 39% detected once. Study-level results: Most thyroid-expanded clonotypes exceeding 0.001 frequency were also found in blood.

Germline V gene sequence: CDR1 MNHEY, CDR2 SVGAGI. CDR3 length: 14 residues. The V gene lost 6 bases and the J gene lost 8 bases, with 14 bases spanning the gap. Sequenced sample: peripheral blood. V and J are TRBV6-5 and TRBJ1-6, with D maybe TRBD1 (6 bases). This TCR was sampled from an adult man with Graves' ophthalmopathy. The CDR3 loop reads CASSAGQRDSPLHF. CDR3 nucleotide sequence: TGTGCCAGCAGCGCTGGACAGAGGGATTCACCCCTCCACTTT.